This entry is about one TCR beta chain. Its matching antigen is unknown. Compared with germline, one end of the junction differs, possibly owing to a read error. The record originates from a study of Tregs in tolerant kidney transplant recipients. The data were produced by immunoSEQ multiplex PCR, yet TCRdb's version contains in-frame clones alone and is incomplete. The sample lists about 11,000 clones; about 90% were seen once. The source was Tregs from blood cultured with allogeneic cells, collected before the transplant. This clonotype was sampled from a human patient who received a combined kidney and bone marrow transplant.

The CDR3 DNA reads as TGTGCCAGCAGTTTAAGTCCAGGGACAGGGGGCGGCGGGGAGCTGTTTTTT. Its protein is CASSLSPGTGGGGELFF. The rearrangement uses TRBV7-3 and TRBJ2-2, with 12 bases matching TRBD1. Germline V gene sequence: CDR1 SGHTA, CDR2 FQGTGA. The CDR3 loop spans 17 amino acids.